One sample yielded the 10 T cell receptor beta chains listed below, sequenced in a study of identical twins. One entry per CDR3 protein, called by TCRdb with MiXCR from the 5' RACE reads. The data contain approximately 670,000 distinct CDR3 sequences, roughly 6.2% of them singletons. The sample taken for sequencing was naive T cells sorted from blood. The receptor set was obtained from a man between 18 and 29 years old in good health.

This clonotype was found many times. CDR3 sequence reads: CASSSAGTANEKLFF. CDR3 coding DNA: TGTGCCAGCAGCTCCGCCGGGACAGCTAATGAAAAACTGTTTTTT. The rearrangement joins TRBV7-2 to TRBJ1-4; 7 positions match TRBD1. V lost 4 bases to trimming and J lost 3 bases; unmatched junction nucleotides: 5. The CDR3 is 15 amino acids. CDR1 and CDR2 from the germline V gene are SGHTA and FQGNSA.

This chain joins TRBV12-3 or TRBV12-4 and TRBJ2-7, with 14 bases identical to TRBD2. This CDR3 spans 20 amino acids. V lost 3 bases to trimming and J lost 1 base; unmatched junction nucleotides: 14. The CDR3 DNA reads TGTGCCAGCAGTTTGGGGTCCGCAGGACTAGCGGGAGGAGAATCCTACGAGCAGTACTTC. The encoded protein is CASSLGSAGLAGGESYEQYF.

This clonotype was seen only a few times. This CDR3 reads CASRKGTEKQFF. In DNA, the CDR3 is TGTGCCAGCAGAAAAGGGACAGAAAAGCAGTTCTTC. The genes are TRBV12-3 or TRBV12-4 and TRBJ2-1; TRBD1 matches 7 bases. V lost 6 bases, J lost 11 bases, and 7 bases stayed unmatched. The CDR3 is made up of 12 amino acids.

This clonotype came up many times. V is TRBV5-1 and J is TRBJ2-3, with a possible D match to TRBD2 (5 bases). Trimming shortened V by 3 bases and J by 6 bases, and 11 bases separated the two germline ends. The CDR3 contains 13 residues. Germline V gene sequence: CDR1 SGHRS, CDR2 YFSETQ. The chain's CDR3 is CASSSAGIDTQYF. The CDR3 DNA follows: TGCGCCAGCAGCTCGGCGGGTATTGATACGCAGTATTTT.

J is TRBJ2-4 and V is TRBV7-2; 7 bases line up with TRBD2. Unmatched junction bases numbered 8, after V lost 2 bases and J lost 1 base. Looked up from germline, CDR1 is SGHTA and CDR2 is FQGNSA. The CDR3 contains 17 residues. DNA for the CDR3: TGTGCCAGCAGCTTATTCTGGAAAGCGGGGGCCAAAAACATTCAGTACTTC. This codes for CASSLFWKAGAKNIQYF.

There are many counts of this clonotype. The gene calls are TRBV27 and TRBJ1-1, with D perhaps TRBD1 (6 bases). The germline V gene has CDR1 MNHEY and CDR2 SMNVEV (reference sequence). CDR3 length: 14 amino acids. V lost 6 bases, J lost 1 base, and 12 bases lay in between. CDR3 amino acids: CASSPAGQNTEAFF. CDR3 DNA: TGTGCCAGCAGCCCAGCGGGACAGAACACTGAAGCTTTCTTT.

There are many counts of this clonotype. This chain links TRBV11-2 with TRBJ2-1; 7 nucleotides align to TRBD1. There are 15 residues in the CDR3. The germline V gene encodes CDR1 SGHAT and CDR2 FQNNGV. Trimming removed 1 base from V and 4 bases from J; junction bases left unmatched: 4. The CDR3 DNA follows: TGTGCCAGCAGCTTAGTTACACAGGGGTACAATGAGCAGTTCTTC. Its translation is CASSLVTQGYNEQFF.

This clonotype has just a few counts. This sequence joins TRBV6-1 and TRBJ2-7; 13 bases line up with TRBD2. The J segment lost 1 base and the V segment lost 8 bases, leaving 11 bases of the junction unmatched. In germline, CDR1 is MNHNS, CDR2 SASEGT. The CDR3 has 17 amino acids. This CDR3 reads CASRGLAGDEISYEQYF. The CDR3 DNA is TGTGCCAGCCGCGGACTAGCGGGAGATGAAATTTCCTACGAGCAGTACTTC.

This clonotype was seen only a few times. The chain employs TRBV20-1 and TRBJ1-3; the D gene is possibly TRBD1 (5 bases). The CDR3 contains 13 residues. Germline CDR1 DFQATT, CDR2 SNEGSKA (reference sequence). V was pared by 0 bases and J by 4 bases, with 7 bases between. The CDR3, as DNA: TGCAGTGCTAGAGAAGGGGCAGGAAACACCATATATTTT. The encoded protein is CSAREGAGNTIYF.

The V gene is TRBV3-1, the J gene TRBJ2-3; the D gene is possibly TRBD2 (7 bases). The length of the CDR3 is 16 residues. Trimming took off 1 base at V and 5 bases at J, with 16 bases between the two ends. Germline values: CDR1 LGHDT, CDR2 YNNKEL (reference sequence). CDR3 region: CASSQVGTGGRDTQYF. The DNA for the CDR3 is TGTGCCAGCAGCCAAGTCGGGACGGGGGGCCGAGATACGCAGTATTTT.